This TCR beta chain was profiled in a study of control samples from healthy donors and cancer patients. Only in-frame clones appear in the TCRdb table, and some are missing; sequencing was by immunoSEQ multiplex PCR. The sample shows about 24,000 clones, 65% to 90% of them seen only once. This receptor was obtained from a man between 60 and 75 years old with head and neck cancer. Sequences were obtained from PBMCs.

The CDR3 sequence: CASSWTGSSYNSPLHF. The CDR3 DNA is TGTGCCAGCAGTTGGACGGGGAGCTCCTATAATTCACCCCTCCACTTT. J is TRBJ1-6 and V is TRBV6-5; D unresolved. V was trimmed by 4 bases and J by 0 bases, leaving 10 bases between them. Germline CDR1 is MNHEY and CDR2 is SVGAGI. CDR3 size: 16 residues.